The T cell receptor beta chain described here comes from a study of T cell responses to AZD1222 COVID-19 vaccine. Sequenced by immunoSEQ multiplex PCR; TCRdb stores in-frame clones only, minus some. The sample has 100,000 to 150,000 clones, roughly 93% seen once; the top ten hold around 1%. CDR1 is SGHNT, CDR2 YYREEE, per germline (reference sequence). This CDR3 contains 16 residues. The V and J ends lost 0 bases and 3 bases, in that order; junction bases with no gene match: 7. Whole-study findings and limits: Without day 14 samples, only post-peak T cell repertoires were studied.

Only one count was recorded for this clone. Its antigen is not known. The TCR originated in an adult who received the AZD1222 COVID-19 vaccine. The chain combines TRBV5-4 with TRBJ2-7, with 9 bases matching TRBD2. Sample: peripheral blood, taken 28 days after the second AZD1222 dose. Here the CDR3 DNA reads TGTGCCAGCAGCTTGGATTCTAGGACTAGCGTCTACGAGCAGTACTTC. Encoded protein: CASSLDSRTSVYEQYF.